This T cell receptor beta chain was observed in a study of cytotoxic CD8 clonotypes in ibrutinib-treated CLL. Study at large: Across the patients, about a dozen were relapsed/refractory, more than 14 treatment-naive and roughly 17 IGHV unmutated. Whole-study results and caveats: At the start, clonality exceeded age-matched healthy donors and followed circulating CD8+ T-cell counts. Sustained-remission patients were sampled at one set of times and progressing patients at different ones. Baseline levels were approached again at progression, after clonality had risen at ibrutinib response.

Germline CDR1 reads SGHRS; CDR2 reads YFSETQ. The CDR3 spans 15 residues. V shed 0 bases and J shed 9 bases, with 15 bases lying between them. Measured with immunoSEQ multiplex PCR; TCRdb has only the in-frame clones, and not every one. The sample consists of more than 300,000 clones, around four fifths of them appearing once. This clone was observed a single time. What it binds is not known. The sequence was obtained from a human donor with chronic lymphocytic leukemia. The sequences come from PBMCs, collected before ibrutinib treatment. The chain links TRBV5-1 to TRBJ2-2; D is ambiguous. The CDR3 DNA reads as TGCGCCAGCAGCTTGGATTCCCAGCCCATCAGGGAGCTGTTTTTT. It specifies CASSLDSQPIRELFF.